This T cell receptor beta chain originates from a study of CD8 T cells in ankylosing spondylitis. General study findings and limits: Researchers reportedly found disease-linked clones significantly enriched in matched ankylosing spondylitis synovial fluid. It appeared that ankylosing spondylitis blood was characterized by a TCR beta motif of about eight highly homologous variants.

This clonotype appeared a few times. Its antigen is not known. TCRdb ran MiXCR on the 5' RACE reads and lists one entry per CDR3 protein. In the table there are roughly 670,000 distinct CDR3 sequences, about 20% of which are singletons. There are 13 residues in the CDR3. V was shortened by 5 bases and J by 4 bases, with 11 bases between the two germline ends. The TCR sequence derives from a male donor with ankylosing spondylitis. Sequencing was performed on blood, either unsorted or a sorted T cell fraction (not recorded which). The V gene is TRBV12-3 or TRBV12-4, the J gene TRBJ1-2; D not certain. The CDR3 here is CASSTSPLYGYTF. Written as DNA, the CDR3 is TGTGCCAGCAGTACTTCTCCCCTCTATGGCTACACCTTC.